This T cell receptor beta chain is drawn from a study of memory CD4+ T cells and cytomegalovirus serostatus. Whole-study findings and limits: The CMV-associated TCR signature appears largely within the CD4+ memory repertoire. CD4+ memory repertoires contained 67 of 164 reported CMV TCRbeta sequences.

TCRdb keeps only in-frame clones here, not all; method: immunoSEQ multiplex PCR. The profile shows 50,000 or so clones, over 75% of them singletons. This clone was seen just once. Its cognate antigen is unknown. The sort gate was single viable CD3+CD4+CD8-CD45RO+ cells for memory CD4+ T cells. This clonotype originated in an adult in good health and CMV-seronegative. The sequenced sample was memory CD4+ T cells from blood.

The chain's CDR3 is CAWSAGRTTSGNTIYF. As DNA, the CDR3 is TGTGCCTGGAGTGCCGGTAGGACCACGTCTGGAAACACCATATATTTT. This chain uses TRBV30 with TRBJ1-3; no definite D call. Trimming left V 1 base short and J 1 base short, with 14 bases between. This CDR3 region has 16 residues. In germline, CDR1 is GTSNPN, CDR2 SVGIG (reference sequence).